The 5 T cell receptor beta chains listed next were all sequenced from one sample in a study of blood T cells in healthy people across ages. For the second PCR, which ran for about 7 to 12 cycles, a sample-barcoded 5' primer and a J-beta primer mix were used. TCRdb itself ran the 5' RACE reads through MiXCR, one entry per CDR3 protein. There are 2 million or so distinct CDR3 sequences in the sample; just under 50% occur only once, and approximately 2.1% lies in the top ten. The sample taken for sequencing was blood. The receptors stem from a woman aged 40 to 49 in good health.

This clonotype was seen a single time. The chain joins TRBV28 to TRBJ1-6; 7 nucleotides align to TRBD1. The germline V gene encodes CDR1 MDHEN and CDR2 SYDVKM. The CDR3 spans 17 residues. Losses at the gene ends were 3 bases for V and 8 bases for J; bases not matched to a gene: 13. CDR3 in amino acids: CASSLLPWRGQDSPLHF. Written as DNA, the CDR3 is TGTGCCAGCAGTTTGTTGCCTTGGAGGGGGCAAGATTCACCCCTCCACTTT.

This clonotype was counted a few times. CDR3 bases: TGTGCCACCAGTGACCTCCCAGGGGAACGTACCTACAATGAGCAGTTCTTC. This encodes CATSDLPGERTYNEQFF. The chain has TRBV24-1 and TRBJ2-1; perhaps TRBD1 as D (6 bases). The germline V gene has CDR1 KGHDR and CDR2 SFDVKD. V was shortened by 4 bases and J by 2 bases, with 17 bases between the two germline ends. CDR3 length: 17 amino acids.

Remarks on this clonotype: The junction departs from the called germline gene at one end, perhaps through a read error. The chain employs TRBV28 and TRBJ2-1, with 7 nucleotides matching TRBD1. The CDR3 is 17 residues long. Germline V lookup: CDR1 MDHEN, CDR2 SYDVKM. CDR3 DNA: TGTGCCAGCAGTCCCGAAACCGGGACAGCTACCTACAATGAGCGGTTCTTC. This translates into CASSPETGTATYNERFF.

The CDR3 spells CASSYGAGHPSNQPQHF. The CDR3 DNA follows: TGTGCCAGCAGTTACGGTGCAGGACACCCTAGCAATCAGCCCCAGCATTTT. V gene TRBV6-2 or TRBV6-3 combines with J gene TRBJ1-5; TRBD1 might be the D (5 bases). V gave up 2 bases and J gave up 0 bases, with 14 bases separating them. The CDR3 totals 17 residues. Germline V gene lookup returns CDR1 MNHEY and CDR2 SVGEGT.

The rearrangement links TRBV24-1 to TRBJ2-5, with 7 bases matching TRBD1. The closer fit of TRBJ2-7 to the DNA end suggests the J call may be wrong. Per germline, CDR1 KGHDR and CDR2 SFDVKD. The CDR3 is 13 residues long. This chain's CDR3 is CATRETGENEQYF. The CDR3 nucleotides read TGTGCCACCCGGGAAACAGGGGAAAACGAGCAGTACTTC.